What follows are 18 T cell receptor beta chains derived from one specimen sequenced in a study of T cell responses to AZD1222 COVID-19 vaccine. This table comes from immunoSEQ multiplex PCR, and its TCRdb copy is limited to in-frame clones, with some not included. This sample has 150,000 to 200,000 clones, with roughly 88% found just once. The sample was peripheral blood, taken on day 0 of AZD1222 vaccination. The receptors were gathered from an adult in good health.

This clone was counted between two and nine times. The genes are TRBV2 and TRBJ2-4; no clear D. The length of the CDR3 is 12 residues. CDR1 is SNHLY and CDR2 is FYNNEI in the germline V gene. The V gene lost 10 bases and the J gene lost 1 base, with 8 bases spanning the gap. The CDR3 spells CAISWAKNIQYF. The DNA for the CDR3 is TGTGCCATCTCGTGGGCCAAAAACATTCAGTACTTC.

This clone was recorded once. CDR3 in amino acids: CATRDRGGNEKLFF. CDR3 nucleotides: TGTGCCACCAGAGACAGGGGAGGGAATGAAAAACTGTTTTTT. The J gene is TRBJ1-4, the V gene TRBV28; TRBD1 matches 8 bases. This CDR3 contains 14 residues. Unmatched junction bases numbered 9, after V lost 10 bases and J lost 5 bases. CDR1 is MDHEN, CDR2 SYDVKM, per germline. Using reference TRBV28 and TRBJ1-4 for the parts outside the CDR3, the full variable domain is DVKVTQSSRYLVKRTGEKVFLECVQDMDHENMFWYRQDPGLGLRLIYFSYDVKMKEKGDIPEGYSVSREKKERFSLILESASTNQTSMYLCATRDRGGNEKLFFGSGTQLSVL.

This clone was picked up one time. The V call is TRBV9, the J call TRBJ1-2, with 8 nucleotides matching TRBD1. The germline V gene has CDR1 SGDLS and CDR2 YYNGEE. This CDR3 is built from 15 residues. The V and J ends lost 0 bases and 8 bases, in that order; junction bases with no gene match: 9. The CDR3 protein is CASSVAPGGEAGYTF. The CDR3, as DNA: TGTGCCAGCAGCGTAGCACCAGGGGGCGAAGCAGGCTACACCTTC.

CDR3 loop: CASSWEFSMNTEAFF. The CDR3 coding sequence is TGTGCCAGCAGCTGGGAGTTCTCCATGAACACTGAAGCTTTCTTT. This rearrangement joins TRBV5-6 to TRBJ1-1; D not resolved. In germline, CDR1 is SGHDT, CDR2 YYEEEE. This CDR3 spans 15 amino acids. The ends were cut back, 3 bases at V and 0 bases at J, with 12 bases in the middle.

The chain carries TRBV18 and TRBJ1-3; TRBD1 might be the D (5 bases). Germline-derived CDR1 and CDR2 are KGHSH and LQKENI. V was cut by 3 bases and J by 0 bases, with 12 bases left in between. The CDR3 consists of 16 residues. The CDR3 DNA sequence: TGTGCCAGCTCACCGCAGACAGCTTACTCTGGAAACACCATATATTTT. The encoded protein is CASSPQTAYSGNTIYF. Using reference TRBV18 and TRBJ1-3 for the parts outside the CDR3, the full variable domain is NAGVMQNPRHLVRRRGQEARLRCSPMKGHSHVYWYRQLPEEGLKFMVYLQKENIIDESGMPKERFSAEFPKEGPSILRIQQVVRGDSAAYFCASSPQTAYSGNTIYFGEGSWLTVV.

The CDR3 protein is CASSLIRERNYEQYF. The CDR3, as DNA: TGTGCCAGCAGCTTAATCCGGGAGCGGAACTACGAGCAGTACTTC. V and J are TRBV7-3 and TRBJ2-7, with D maybe TRBD2 (6 bases). The germline CDR1 and CDR2 sequences are SGHTA and FQGTGA. The CDR3 runs 15 residues. V was shortened by 1 base and J by 3 bases, with 13 bases between the two germline ends.

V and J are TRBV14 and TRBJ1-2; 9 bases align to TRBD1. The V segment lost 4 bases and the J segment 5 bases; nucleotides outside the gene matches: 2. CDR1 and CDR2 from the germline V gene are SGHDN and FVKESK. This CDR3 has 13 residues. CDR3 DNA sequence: TGTGCCAGCAGCCGCGGACAGGGGTATGGCTACACCTTC. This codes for CASSRGQGYGYTF.

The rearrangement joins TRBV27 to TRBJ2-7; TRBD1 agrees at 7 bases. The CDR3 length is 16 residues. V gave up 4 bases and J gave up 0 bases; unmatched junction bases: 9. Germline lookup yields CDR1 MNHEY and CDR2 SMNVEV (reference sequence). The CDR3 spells CASSSPGQLSSYEQYF. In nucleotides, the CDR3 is TGTGCCAGCAGTTCCCCGGGACAGTTAAGCTCCTACGAGCAGTACTTC.

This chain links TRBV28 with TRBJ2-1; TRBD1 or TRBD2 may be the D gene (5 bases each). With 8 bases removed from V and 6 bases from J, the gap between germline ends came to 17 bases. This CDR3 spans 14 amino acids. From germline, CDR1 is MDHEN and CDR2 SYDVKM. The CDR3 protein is CASLGVATVNEQFF. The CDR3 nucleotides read TGTGCCAGCCTGGGGGTGGCGACGGTCAATGAGCAGTTCTTC.

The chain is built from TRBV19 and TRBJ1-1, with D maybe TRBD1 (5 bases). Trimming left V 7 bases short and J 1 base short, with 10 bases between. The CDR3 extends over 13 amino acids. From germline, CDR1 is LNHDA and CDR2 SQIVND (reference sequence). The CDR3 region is CASIGAGNTEAFF. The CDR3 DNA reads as TGTGCCAGTATTGGGGCAGGGAACACTGAAGCTTTCTTT. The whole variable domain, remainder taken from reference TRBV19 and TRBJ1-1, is DGGITQSPKYLFRKEGQNVTLSCEQNLNHDAMYWYRQDPGQGLRLIYYSQIVNDFQKGDIAEGYSVSREKKESFPLTVTSAQKNPTAFYLCASIGAGNTEAFFGQGTRLTVV.

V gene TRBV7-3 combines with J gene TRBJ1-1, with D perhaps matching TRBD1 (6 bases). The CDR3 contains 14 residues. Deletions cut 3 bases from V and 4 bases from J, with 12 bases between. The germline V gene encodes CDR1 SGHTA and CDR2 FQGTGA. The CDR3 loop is CASSLGHQSTEAFF. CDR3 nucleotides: TGTGCCAGCAGCTTGGGACACCAGAGCACTGAAGCTTTCTTT.

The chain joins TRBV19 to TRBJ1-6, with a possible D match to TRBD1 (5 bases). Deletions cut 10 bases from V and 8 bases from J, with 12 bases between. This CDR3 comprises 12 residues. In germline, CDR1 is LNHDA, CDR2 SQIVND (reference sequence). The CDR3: CATRDYDSPLHF. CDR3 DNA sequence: TGTGCCACCCGGGACTACGATTCACCCCTCCACTTT.

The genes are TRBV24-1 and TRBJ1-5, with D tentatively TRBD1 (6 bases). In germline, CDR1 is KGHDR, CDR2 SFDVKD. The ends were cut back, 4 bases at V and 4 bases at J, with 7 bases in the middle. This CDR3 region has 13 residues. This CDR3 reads CATSETGNQPQHF. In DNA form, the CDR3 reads TGTGCCACCAGTGAAACAGGGAATCAGCCCCAGCATTTT.

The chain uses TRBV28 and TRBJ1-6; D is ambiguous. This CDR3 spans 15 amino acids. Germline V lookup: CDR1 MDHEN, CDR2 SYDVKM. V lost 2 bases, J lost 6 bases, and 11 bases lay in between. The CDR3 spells CASSLVPDSNSPLHF. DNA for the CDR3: TGTGCCAGCAGTTTAGTACCGGATTCTAATTCACCCCTCCACTTT.

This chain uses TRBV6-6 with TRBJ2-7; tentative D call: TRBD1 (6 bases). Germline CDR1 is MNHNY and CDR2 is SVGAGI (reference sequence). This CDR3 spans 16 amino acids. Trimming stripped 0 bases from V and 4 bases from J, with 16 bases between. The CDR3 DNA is TGTGCCAGCAGTTACTCGGCCAGGGGTCCCGATTACGAGCAGTACTTC. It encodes CASSYSARGPDYEQYF.

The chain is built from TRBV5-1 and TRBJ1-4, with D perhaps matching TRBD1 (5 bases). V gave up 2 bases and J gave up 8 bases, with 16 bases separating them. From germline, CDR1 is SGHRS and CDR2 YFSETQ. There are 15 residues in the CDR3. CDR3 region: CASSFEGRVGEKLFF. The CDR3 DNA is TGCGCCAGCAGCTTCGAGGGGAGGGTTGGGGAAAAACTGTTTTTT.

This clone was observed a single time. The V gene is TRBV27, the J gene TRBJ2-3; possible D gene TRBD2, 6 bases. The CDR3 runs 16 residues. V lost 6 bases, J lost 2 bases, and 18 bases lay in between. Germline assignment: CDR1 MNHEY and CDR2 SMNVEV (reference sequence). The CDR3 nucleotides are TGTGCCAGCAGATACGAAGCCGCGGGGATCACAGATACGCAGTATTTT. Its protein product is CASRYEAAGITDTQYF.

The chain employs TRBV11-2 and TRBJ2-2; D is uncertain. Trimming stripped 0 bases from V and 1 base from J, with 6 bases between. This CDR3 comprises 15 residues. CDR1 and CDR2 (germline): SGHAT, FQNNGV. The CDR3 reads CASSLEGQNTGELFF. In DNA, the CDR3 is TGTGCCAGCAGCTTAGAGGGCCAGAACACCGGGGAGCTGTTTTTT.